These 32 T cell receptor beta chains share one sample of origin, sequenced in a study of blood T cells in healthy people across ages. A sample-barcoded 5' primer and a J-beta primer mix were used in a second PCR of roughly 7 to 11 cycles. TCRdb called the 5' RACE reads again in MiXCR, with one record for every CDR3 protein. There are about 1.5 million distinct CDR3 sequences in the sample; roughly 43% occur only once, and under 5% lies in the top ten. The specimen sequenced was blood. The receptor source for this set is a woman aged 18-35 years in good health.

The CDR3: CASTRGPGELFF. CDR3 nucleotide sequence: TGTGCCAGCACCAGGGGGCCCGGGGAGCTGTTTTTT. The chain carries TRBV28 and TRBJ2-2; 8 nucleotides match TRBD1. The CDR3 has 12 amino acids. Germline CDR1 is MDHEN and CDR2 is SYDVKM. Unmatched junction bases numbered 1, after V lost 7 bases and J lost 6 bases.

This clonotype was recorded a few times. This chain joins TRBV7-2 and TRBJ1-2; D is ambiguous. Trimming stripped 10 bases from V and 4 bases from J, with 19 bases between. CDR1 and CDR2 (germline): SGHTA, FQGNSA. The CDR3 spans 14 residues. CDR3 coding DNA: TGTGCCACCACCCTTGACGATTGGTCCTATGGCTACACCTTC. This translates into CATTLDDWSYGYTF.

This clonotype was detected only once. This chain joins TRBV20-1 and TRBJ2-7; 9 bases are a match to TRBD2. The assigned J gene may be wrong: the sequence end matches TRBJ2-5 better. The CDR3 has 14 residues. Germline CDR1 and CDR2: DFQATT and SNEGSKA (reference sequence). CDR3 DNA: TGCAGTGTTTCGACTGGCGGGAGGGTCGAGACCCAGTACTTC. Translated, it gives CSVSTGGRVETQYF.

This clonotype was seen a handful of times. This chain's CDR3 is CSAKDGYEQYF. The CDR3 nucleotides read TGCAGTGCCAAAGACGGATACGAGCAGTACTTC. V gene TRBV20-1 combines with J gene TRBJ2-7, with D hard to call. The CDR3 has 11 residues. The germline gives CDR1 DFQATT, CDR2 SNEGSKA (reference sequence). Trimming took 6 bases from V and 4 from J, leaving 10 bases between them.

The V and J genes are TRBV12-3 or TRBV12-4 and TRBJ2-7; the D gene is possibly TRBD2 (5 bases). Trimming pared 6 bases from V and 1 base from J, leaving 16 bases between. This CDR3 has 15 amino acids. CDR3: CASSLSVGVSYEQYF. The CDR3 coding sequence is TGTGCCAGCAGCCTATCTGTCGGGGTTTCCTACGAGCAGTACTTC.

The V gene is TRBV29-1, the J gene TRBJ2-7; D gene unclear. The CDR3 loop spans 13 amino acids. Germline values: CDR1 SQVTM, CDR2 ANQGSEA. The V gene lost 7 bases and the J gene lost 0 bases, with 13 bases spanning the gap. CDR3 sequence reads: CSGQDGYSYEQYF. CDR3 sequence (DNA): TGCAGCGGTCAGGACGGTTACTCCTACGAGCAGTACTTC.

In this sample, this clonotype turned up a few times. The chain is built from TRBV7-9 and TRBJ2-3, with 9 bases aligning to TRBD2. The CDR3 consists of 15 residues. The J segment lost 2 bases and the V segment lost 3 bases, leaving 3 bases of the junction unmatched. Germline CDR1 is SEHNR and CDR2 is FQNEAQ (reference sequence). CDR3: CASSFRGRVTDTQYF. The DNA of the CDR3 is TGTGCCAGCAGCTTCCGCGGGAGGGTCACAGATACGCAGTATTTT.

This clonotype was seen a handful of times. The gene calls are TRBV20-1 and TRBJ1-3, with no clear D. Trimming removed 1 base at V and 0 bases at J, with 13 bases between. The CDR3 has 16 residues. CDR1 is DFQATT, CDR2 SNEGSKA, per germline (reference sequence). CDR3 coding DNA: TGCAGTGCTAGAGTCCCCAGTATACGCTCTGGAAACACCATATATTTT. This gives the protein CSARVPSIRSGNTIYF.

Only a few counts were recorded for this clonotype. The V and J genes are TRBV7-9 and TRBJ1-1, with D possibly matching TRBD1 (5 bases). Germline V lookup: CDR1 SEHNR, CDR2 FQNEAQ (reference sequence). The CDR3 length is 15 residues. V was trimmed by 5 bases and J by 3 bases, leaving 16 bases between them. CDR3 residues: CASSPRQNGHTEAFF. DNA of the CDR3: TGTGCCAGCAGCCCCCGACAGAATGGCCACACTGAAGCTTTCTTT.

The table lists this clonotype with a count of one. The J gene is TRBJ1-1, the V gene TRBV6-2 or TRBV6-3, with TRBD1 identical over 9 bases. Germline CDR1 MNHEY, CDR2 SVGEGT. There are 12 residues in the CDR3. The V and J ends lost 10 bases and 6 bases, in that order; junction bases with no gene match: 6. CDR3 sequence: CATKDRGPEAFF. The DNA for the CDR3 is TGTGCCACCAAGGACAGGGGCCCTGAAGCTTTCTTT.

This clonotype was recorded a few times. This chain links TRBV20-1 with TRBJ2-1; TRBD2 matches 12 bases. V shed 1 base and J 9 bases; nucleotides not matched to a gene: 7. Germline V gene sequence: CDR1 DFQATT, CDR2 SNEGSKA (reference sequence). The length of the CDR3 is 15 residues. DNA for the CDR3: TGCAGTGCTAGAGGGCGACTAGCGGGAGCTGCTGAGCAGTTCTTC. As protein: CSARGRLAGAAEQFF.

The V gene is TRBV20-1, the J gene TRBJ1-3, with 9 bases fitting TRBD1. CDR3 length: 16 residues. Trimming took 0 bases from V and 2 from J; bases not matched to a gene: 5. Per germline, CDR1 DFQATT and CDR2 SNEGSKA (reference sequence). The CDR3 DNA sequence: TGCAGTGCTAGAGATACACAGGGGGCTACTGGAAACACCATATATTTT. This gives the protein CSARDTQGATGNTIYF.

This clonotype has a handful of counts. The chain carries TRBV27 and TRBJ2-5; 9 bases fit TRBD1. V shed 8 bases and J 2 bases; nucleotides not matched to a gene: 9. Germline values: CDR1 MNHEY, CDR2 SMNVEV (reference sequence). This CDR3 region has 15 residues. The CDR3 here is CASSSTGGEQETQYF. The CDR3 nucleotides read TGTGCCAGCTCAAGCACAGGGGGCGAGCAAGAGACCCAGTACTTC.

This chain joins TRBV7-3 and TRBJ2-5; TRBD2 is a possible D gene (5 bases). The end of the DNA fits TRBJ2-7 better, so the J call may be wrong. CDR1 SGHTA and CDR2 FQGTGA come from the germline V gene. This CDR3 spans 14 amino acids. This CDR3 is CASSSGSPGDEQYF. For the CDR3, the DNA is TGTGCCAGCAGCTCAGGAAGTCCCGGGGACGAGCAGTACTTC.

The chain employs TRBV20-1 and TRBJ1-4; tentatively, D is TRBD1 (5 bases). This CDR3 spans 14 amino acids. Per the germline V gene, CDR1 is DFQATT and CDR2 is SNEGSKA (reference sequence). The ends were cut back, 7 bases at V and 7 bases at J, with 19 bases in the middle. The CDR3 reads CSGLAGLRGEKLFF. The CDR3 nucleotides read TGCAGTGGGTTGGCAGGGTTAAGGGGTGAAAAACTGTTTTTT.

This clonotype turned up a few times. The chain is built from TRBV6-2 or TRBV6-3 and TRBJ2-1; D is ambiguous. The CDR3 sequence is 15 residues long. Germline values: CDR1 MNHEY, CDR2 SVGEGT. Trimming took 6 bases from V and 5 from J, leaving 17 bases between them. The CDR3 region is CASSPVPTVNNEQFF. DNA for the CDR3: TGTGCCAGCAGCCCCGTCCCGACGGTGAACAATGAGCAGTTCTTC.

The gene calls are TRBV5-1 and TRBJ2-1; D remains unclear. The CDR3 sequence is 15 residues long. V was clipped by 4 bases and J by 9 bases, with 20 bases between them. Germline CDR1 SGHRS, CDR2 YFSETQ. DNA of the CDR3: TGCGCCAGCAGCCTGACGCTGGCGGAAGGCAGTGAGCAGTTCTTC. The encoded protein is CASSLTLAEGSEQFF.

The CDR3 region is CASSLEALRGTEAFF. CDR3 DNA: TGTGCCAGCAGCTTAGAAGCCTTGCGGGGGACTGAAGCTTTCTTT. The V gene is TRBV11-1, the J gene TRBJ1-1; D is perhaps TRBD1 (5 bases). V lost 1 base, J lost 5 bases, and 14 bases lay in between. The CDR3 is made up of 15 amino acids. Germline V gene sequence: CDR1 SGHAT, CDR2 FQDESV (reference sequence).

V is TRBV29-1 and J is TRBJ2-1; D might be TRBD2 (7 bases). The DNA end is more similar to TRBJ2-7, so the J call may be wrong. Germline values: CDR1 SQVTM, CDR2 ANQGSEA. The CDR3 consists of 17 residues. CDR3 nucleotides: TGCAGCGTTGAAGATCTCCAAAGGGGGGGCCCATACAATGAGCAGTACTTC. It translates to CSVEDLQRGGPYNEQYF.

This clonotype has only a few counts. The chain uses TRBV12-3 or TRBV12-4 and TRBJ1-4; D is unresolved. The CDR3 length is 13 residues. Between the trimmed V and J ends, which lost 4 bases and 14 bases, there was a span of 17 bases. CDR3 loop: CASSSHRLEELFF. CDR3 nucleotide sequence: TGTGCCAGCAGTTCCCATCGACTAGAAGAGCTGTTTTTT.

This clonotype was recorded at least ten times. V is TRBV7-2 and J is TRBJ1-1; D is perhaps TRBD1 (6 bases). CDR3 length: 14 amino acids. Germline V gene sequence: CDR1 SGHTA, CDR2 FQGNSA. V lost 6 bases to trimming and J lost 1 base, with 12 bases between them. The CDR3 loop is CASSLQGPNTEAFF. CDR3 sequence (DNA): TGTGCCAGCAGTCTACAGGGCCCGAACACTGAAGCTTTCTTT.

The CDR3 DNA is TGTGCCAGCAGTTTGGACAGGTTCCGGATTGGAAACACCATATATTTT. Translated: CASSLDRFRIGNTIYF. The gene calls are TRBV28 and TRBJ1-3, with 7 positions matching TRBD1. V was clipped by 3 bases and J by 3 bases; unmatched bases: 8. The CDR3 is 16 residues long. Per germline, CDR1 MDHEN and CDR2 SYDVKM.

This chain connects TRBV18 to TRBJ2-5, with 9 bases identical to TRBD1. Trimming cost V 3 bases and J 4 bases; bases outside gene matches: 6. The germline CDR1 and CDR2 sequences are KGHSH and LQKENI. The CDR3 has 15 amino acids. The CDR3 DNA is TGTGCCAGCTCACCGGGACAGGGATCTCGAGAGACCCAGTACTTC. Its protein product is CASSPGQGSRETQYF.

The chain joins TRBV27 to TRBJ2-3; D tentatively fits TRBD1 or TRBD2 (5 bases each). CDR1 and CDR2 (germline): MNHEY, SMNVEV (reference sequence). The CDR3 length is 15 residues. Trimming took 0 bases from V and 3 from J, leaving 10 bases between them. The CDR3 DNA reads TGTGCCAGCAGTTTATCGGTGAGGGGAACAGATACGCAGTATTTT. It yields the protein CASSLSVRGTDTQYF.

Here the CDR3 DNA reads TGTGCCAGCAGCTTAGAGGTCGGGGTCACAGATACGCAGTATTTT. This encodes CASSLEVGVTDTQYF. V gene TRBV7-2 combines with J gene TRBJ2-3, with a possible D match to TRBD2 (5 bases). The CDR3 totals 15 residues. Looked up from germline, CDR1 is SGHTA and CDR2 is FQGNSA. The V gene lost 1 base and the J gene lost 2 bases, with 10 bases spanning the gap.

The chain carries TRBV4-2 and TRBJ2-1; 11 positions agree with TRBD2. Near its end, the DNA agrees better with TRBJ2-7, so the J call may be wrong. This CDR3 has 16 residues. Germline values: CDR1 LGHNA, CDR2 YNFKEQ. The CDR3 region is CASSRELAGDNNEQYF. The CDR3 DNA reads as TGTGCCAGCAGCCGAGAACTAGCGGGAGACAACAATGAGCAGTACTTC.

About this clonotype itself: At one end, the junction sequence differs from germline, possibly due to a read error. V usage is TRBV14 and J usage is TRBJ2-5; 7 bases align to TRBD1. Germline values: CDR1 SGHDN, CDR2 FVKESK. The CDR3 length is 14 residues. Here the CDR3 DNA reads TGTGCCACCAGCCCGGGACAGACAGTTGAGACCCAGTACTTC. Encoded protein: CATSPGQTVETQYF.

The V and J genes are TRBV7-9 and TRBJ2-5, with TRBD1 as a possible D gene (6 bases). The V end was cut by 4 bases, the J end by 11 bases, with 17 bases between. This CDR3 has 13 amino acids. CDR1 and CDR2 from the germline V gene are SEHNR and FQNEAQ (reference sequence). This CDR3 is CASSSSKGVEQYF. Here the CDR3 DNA reads TGTGCCAGCAGCTCCAGTAAGGGGGTGGAGCAGTACTTC.

The chain joins TRBV12-3 or TRBV12-4 to TRBJ2-1; D may correspond to TRBD1 or TRBD2 (5 bases each). Between the trimmed V and J ends, which lost 8 bases and 5 bases, there was a span of 16 bases. The CDR3 spans 14 residues. CDR3 bases: TGTGCCAGCCGCACCGTAGGGGACGACAATGAGCAGTTCTTC. The encoded protein is CASRTVGDDNEQFF.

This chain uses TRBV21-1 with TRBJ2-5; TRBD1, as called in the table, went unchecked against the DNA. The J call may be in error: the DNA end matches TRBJ2-7 better. TRBV21-1 is recorded as a pseudogene. The CDR3 is 18 residues long. CDR3 loop: CASTAKFSSDRGTYEQYF. CDR3 nucleotides: TGTGCCAGCACAGCAAAATTCTCATCAGACAGGGGAACCTACGAGCAGTACTTC.

V is TRBV12-5 and J is TRBJ2-5; D tentatively reads TRBD1 or TRBD2 (6 bases each). CDR1 and CDR2 from the germline V gene are LGHNT and FRNRAP. Trimming removed 0 bases at V and 0 bases at J, with 14 bases between. The CDR3 spans 17 residues. CDR3 bases: TGTGCTAGTGGTTTGGTTCAAGTGAGGGGGGACCAAGAGACCCAGTACTTC. Protein product: CASGLVQVRGDQETQYF.

At least ten counts were recorded for this clonotype. The chain joins TRBV12-3 or TRBV12-4 to TRBJ2-7; 8 bases are shared with TRBD1. J was trimmed by 5 bases and V by 6 bases; bases with no gene match: 6. The CDR3 consists of 13 residues. CDR3 bases: TGTGCCAGCAGCTTCCAGGGGGCGAACGAGCAGTACTTC. Residues: CASSFQGANEQYF.